This TCR beta chain was sequenced during a study of shared clonotypes between healthy human individuals. Participating donors were healthy, HIV-negative adults free of recent acute infections or vaccinations. The CDR3 runs to 14 residues. The V gene lost 6 bases and the J gene lost 2 bases, with 14 bases spanning the gap. Germline lookup yields CDR1 SNHLY and CDR2 FYNNEI. The method was immunoSEQ multiplex PCR; TCRdb's version includes in-frame clones alone and lacks a portion of them. The sample shows more than 500,000 clones, 95% to 97% of them seen only once. The receptor was isolated from a woman younger than 45 in good health. Sequenced material: naive CD4+ T cells sorted from blood. This sample's subset: CD45RA+ positively selected. The chain joins TRBV2 to TRBJ2-7, with D perhaps given as TRBD1 or TRBD2 (6 bases each). CDR3 loop: CASRRGAEPYEQYF. The CDR3 bases are TGTGCCAGCAGAAGGGGGGCGGAACCCTACGAGCAGTACTTC.